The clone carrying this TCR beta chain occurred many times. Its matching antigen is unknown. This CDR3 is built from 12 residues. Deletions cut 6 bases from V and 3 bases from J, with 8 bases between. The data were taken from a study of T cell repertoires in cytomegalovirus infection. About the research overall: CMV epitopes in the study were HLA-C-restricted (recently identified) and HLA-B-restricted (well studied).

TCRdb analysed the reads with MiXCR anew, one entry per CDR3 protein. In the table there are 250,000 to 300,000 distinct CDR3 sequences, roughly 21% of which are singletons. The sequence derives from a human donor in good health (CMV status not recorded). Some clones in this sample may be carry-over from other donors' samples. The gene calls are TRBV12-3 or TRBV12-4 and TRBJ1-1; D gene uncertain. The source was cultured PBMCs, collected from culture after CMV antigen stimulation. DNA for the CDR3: TGTGCCAGCAGCCGGATGTACACTGAAGCTTTCTTT. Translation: CASSRMYTEAFF.